This TCR beta chain originates from a study of post-analysis software for immune sequencing data. About the research overall: Relapsing-remitting, secondary progressive and progressive-relapsing courses of multiple sclerosis were included. Findings of the study overall: Patients used a handful of TRBV segments, including TRBV5-6, TRBV5-1 and TRBV20-1, more often than controls. Multiple sclerosis patients showed significantly lower normalized Chao1 diversity than controls did. Batch-mates among the samples co-clustered strongly by F measure.

Germline lookup yields CDR1 LNHNV and CDR2 YYDKDF (reference sequence). The CDR3 covers 13 residues. Trimming removed 3 bases at V and 7 bases at J, with 10 bases between. Included in the TCR beta cDNA libraries were unique molecular identifiers. Some 500,000 cDNA molecules were obtained per 1 to 10 million input T cells. TCRdb redid the calling of the PCR reads with MiXCR, one entry per CDR3 protein. The sample records roughly 580,000 distinct CDR3 sequences, 44% being singletons. Comment on this clonotype: The antigen is not known.

This TCR was recovered from a girl aged 10 to 17 with multiple sclerosis. The V gene is TRBV15, the J gene TRBJ1-5; weak D call: TRBD1 (5 bases). The sequencing input was blood. CDR3 amino acids: CATSSPRGQPQHF. CDR3 bases: TGTGCCACCAGCAGCCCAAGGGGACAGCCCCAGCATTTT.